A selection of T cell receptor beta chains follows, all from one sample in a study of shared clonotypes between healthy human individuals. Produced via immunoSEQ multiplex PCR; TCRdb's table is partial and in-frame only. The data show around 2,000,000 clones, about 95% seen once. Specimen: naive CD8+ T cells sorted from blood. Receptor source: a man between 18 and 35 years old in good health. Each CDR3 is given with its conserved first and last residue. A D gene is named only where the DNA matches it firmly. The listing skips clone size in some rows; elsewhere it reads once, few, many or a size class.

d_call: .
j_call: TRBJ2-7
clone_size: .
v_call: TRBV6-5
cdr3_aa: CASSSETVRGYEQYF
cdr3_nt: TGTGCCAGCAGTTCCGAGACAGTTAGGGGCTACGAGCAGTACTTC

d_call: .
j_call: TRBJ2-1
clone_size: .
v_call: TRBV28
cdr3_aa: CASTRLSSYNEQFF
cdr3_nt: TGTGCCAGCACCCGGCTGTCCTCCTACAATGAGCAGTTCTTC

d_call: .
j_call: TRBJ2-5
clone_size: .
v_call: TRBV5-3
cdr3_aa: CARSLGQLQETQYF
cdr3_nt: TGTGCCAGAAGCTTGGGACAGCTACAAGAGACCCAGTACTTC

d_call: TRBD2
j_call: TRBJ2-1
clone_size: .
v_call: TRBV2
cdr3_aa: CASIPLAGDRYEQFF
cdr3_nt: TGTGCCAGCATCCCACTAGCGGGGGACCGCTATGAGCAGTTCTTC

d_call: TRBD1
j_call: TRBJ1-1
clone_size: .
v_call: TRBV27
cdr3_aa: CASSLTGVGEAFF
cdr3_nt: TGTGCCAGCAGTCTGACAGGGGTTGGTGAAGCTTTCTTT

d_call: TRBD1
j_call: TRBJ1-2
clone_size: few
v_call: TRBV30
cdr3_aa: CAWSEGQGFYGYTF
cdr3_nt: TGTGCCTGGAGTGAAGGACAGGGGTTCTATGGCTACACCTTC

d_call: .
j_call: TRBJ2-7
clone_size: .
v_call: TRBV5-5
cdr3_aa: CASSLEASLVYEQYF
cdr3_nt: TGTGCCAGCAGCTTGGAAGCTAGCTTAGTTTACGAGCAGTACTTC

d_call: .
j_call: TRBJ2-5
clone_size: .
v_call: TRBV5-8
cdr3_aa: CASSLGGPGETQYF
cdr3_nt: TGTGCCAGCAGCTTGGGAGGGCCTGGGGAGACCCAGTACTTC

d_call: .
j_call: TRBJ2-5
clone_size: once
v_call: TRBV6-6
cdr3_aa: CASTEFGETQYF
cdr3_nt: TGTGCCAGCACAGAGTTTGGGGAGACCCAGTACTTC

d_call: .
j_call: TRBJ1-5
clone_size: .
v_call: TRBV27
cdr3_aa: CASSLGGHQPQHF
cdr3_nt: TGTGCCAGCAGTCTTGGCGGCCATCAGCCCCAGCATTTT

d_call: TRBD2
j_call: TRBJ2-7
clone_size: .
v_call: TRBV14
cdr3_aa: CASSHRAGGVREQYF
cdr3_nt: TGTGCCAGCAGCCACCGGGCGGGAGGGGTGCGGGAGCAGTACTTC

d_call: TRBD1
j_call: TRBJ2-7
clone_size: .
v_call: TRBV6-1
cdr3_aa: CASSEGQGWYEQYF
cdr3_nt: TGTGCCAGCAGTGAAGGACAGGGGTGGTACGAGCAGTACTTC

d_call: TRBD1
j_call: TRBJ2-1
clone_size: .
v_call: TRBV5-1
cdr3_aa: CASSLTGVYNEQFF
cdr3_nt: TGCGCCAGCAGCTTGACAGGGGTCTACAATGAGCAGTTCTTC

d_call: TRBD1
j_call: TRBJ2-7
clone_size: .
v_call: TRBV5-6
cdr3_aa: CASRGGQNSREQYF
cdr3_nt: TGTGCCAGCAGAGGGGGACAGAACTCTCGTGAGCAGTACTTC

d_call: .
j_call: TRBJ2-5
clone_size: .
v_call: TRBV11-2
cdr3_aa: CASSLVGDQETQYF
cdr3_nt: TGTGCCAGCAGCTTAGTGGGGGATCAGGAGACCCAGTACTTC

d_call: .
j_call: TRBJ2-1
clone_size: .
v_call: TRBV29-1
cdr3_aa: CSVHQGHEQFF
cdr3_nt: TGCAGCGTCCATCAGGGACATGAGCAGTTCTTC

d_call: .
j_call: TRBJ2-1
clone_size: .
v_call: TRBV14
cdr3_aa: CASSQERRGNEQFF
cdr3_nt: TGTGCCAGCAGCCAAGAAAGGAGGGGCAATGAGCAGTTCTTC

d_call: .
j_call: TRBJ1-1
clone_size: once
v_call: TRBV11-2
cdr3_aa: CASSLGAGTEAFF
cdr3_nt: TGTGCCAGCAGCTTGGGGGCGGGCACTGAAGCTTTCTTT

d_call: .
j_call: TRBJ2-7
clone_size: .
v_call: TRBV12-5
cdr3_aa: CASGFTSHPYEQYF
cdr3_nt: TGTGCTAGTGGTTTCACTAGTCACCCCTACGAGCAGTACTTC

d_call: TRBD1
j_call: TRBJ1-1
clone_size: .
v_call: TRBV5-6
cdr3_aa: CASSFLFRGMNTEAFF
cdr3_nt: TGTGCCAGCAGCTTCCTTTTCAGGGGGATGAACACTGAAGCTTTCTTT

d_call: .
j_call: TRBJ2-1
clone_size: .
v_call: TRBV28
cdr3_aa: CASTPSSFSPYNEQFF
cdr3_nt: TGTGCCAGCACTCCCTCCTCTTTCTCCCCCTACAATGAGCAGTTCTTC

d_call: TRBD1
j_call: TRBJ1-6
clone_size: .
v_call: TRBV27
cdr3_aa: CAITGEGNSPLHF
cdr3_nt: TGTGCCATCACAGGGGAAGGTAATTCACCCCTCCACTTT

d_call: .
j_call: TRBJ2-7
clone_size: once
v_call: TRBV19
cdr3_aa: CASRPGGDYEQYF
cdr3_nt: TGTGCCAGTAGACCCGGGGGAGACTACGAGCAGTACTTC

d_call: TRBD1
j_call: TRBJ1-5
clone_size: .
v_call: TRBV6-6
cdr3_aa: CASSSFDRVGQPQHF
cdr3_nt: TGTGCCAGCAGTTCCTTTGACAGGGTCGGGCAGCCCCAGCATTTT

d_call: .
j_call: TRBJ2-1
clone_size: .
v_call: TRBV7-9
cdr3_aa: CASSLGQGSSYNEQFF
cdr3_nt: TGTGCCAGCAGCTTAGGTCAGGGAAGCTCCTACAATGAGCAGTTCTTC

d_call: TRBD2
j_call: TRBJ2-1
clone_size: .
v_call: TRBV29-1
cdr3_aa: CSVEDLLGGAVEQFF
cdr3_nt: TGCAGCGTTGAAGATTTGCTGGGAGGGGCCGTTGAGCAGTTCTTC

d_call: .
j_call: TRBJ2-5
clone_size: .
v_call: TRBV6-5
cdr3_aa: CASSYSWQETQYF
cdr3_nt: TGTGCCAGCAGTTACTCATGGCAAGAGACCCAGTACTTC

d_call: TRBD1
j_call: TRBJ2-7
clone_size: .
v_call: TRBV9
cdr3_aa: CASSVYGTGVYEQYF
cdr3_nt: TGTGCCAGCAGCGTATACGGGACAGGGGTCTACGAGCAGTACTTC

d_call: TRBD1
j_call: TRBJ2-7
clone_size: .
v_call: TRBV2
cdr3_aa: CASSEGQLNEQYF
cdr3_nt: TGTGCCAGCAGTGAGGGACAGCTAAATGAGCAGTACTTC

d_call: TRBD2
j_call: TRBJ2-7
clone_size: .
v_call: TRBV29-1
cdr3_aa: CSVEVSGGALYEQYF
cdr3_nt: TGCAGCGTTGAAGTGAGCGGGGGGGCCCTCTACGAGCAGTACTTC

d_call: TRBD2
j_call: TRBJ2-5
clone_size: .
v_call: TRBV10-3
cdr3_aa: CATYGTSGGQETQYF
cdr3_nt: TGTGCCACGTACGGGACTAGCGGGGGGCAAGAGACCCAGTACTTC

d_call: .
j_call: TRBJ2-7
clone_size: .
v_call: TRBV6-5
cdr3_aa: CASSYLGPSNEQYF
cdr3_nt: TGTGCCAGCAGTTACCTAGGACCCTCCAACGAGCAGTACTTC

d_call: .
j_call: TRBJ1-4
clone_size: once
v_call: TRBV27
cdr3_aa: CASSPWTASNEKLFF
cdr3_nt: TGTGCCAGCAGCCCCTGGACAGCCAGTAATGAAAAACTGTTTTTT

d_call: .
j_call: TRBJ2-1
clone_size: .
v_call: TRBV4-1
cdr3_aa: CASSQLANNEQFF
cdr3_nt: TGCGCCAGCAGCCAACTAGCGAACAATGAGCAGTTCTTC

d_call: .
j_call: TRBJ2-5
clone_size: once
v_call: TRBV2
cdr3_aa: CASSEPRGPQETQYF
cdr3_nt: TGTGCCAGCAGTGAACCGCGGGGGCCACAAGAGACCCAGTACTTC

d_call: .
j_call: TRBJ2-2
clone_size: .
v_call: TRBV2
cdr3_aa: CASSYPRTGELFF
cdr3_nt: TGTGCCAGCAGTTATCCTAGGACCGGGGAGCTGTTTTTT

d_call: .
j_call: TRBJ2-5
clone_size: .
v_call: TRBV6-6
cdr3_aa: CASSYSIPGIQYF
cdr3_nt: TGTGCCAGCAGTTACTCGATTCCCGGAATCCAGTACTTC

d_call: TRBD2
j_call: TRBJ2-1
clone_size: .
v_call: TRBV9
cdr3_aa: CASSREGWGEQFF
cdr3_nt: TGTGCCAGCAGCCGGGAGGGTTGGGGTGAGCAGTTCTTC

d_call: .
j_call: TRBJ2-7
clone_size: .
v_call: TRBV11-2
cdr3_aa: CASIGANPEQYF
cdr3_nt: TGTGCCAGCATTGGGGCAAATCCTGAGCAGTACTTC

d_call: TRBD2
j_call: TRBJ2-2
clone_size: .
v_call: TRBV5-1
cdr3_aa: CASSFPGLADTGELFF
cdr3_nt: TGCGCCAGCAGCTTCCCGGGACTAGCGGACACCGGGGAGCTGTTTTTT

d_call: TRBD2
j_call: TRBJ2-3
clone_size: once
v_call: TRBV9
cdr3_aa: CASSVPSGGSRDTQYF
cdr3_nt: TGTGCCAGCAGCGTCCCTAGCGGGGGGTCCAGGGATACGCAGTATTTT

d_call: TRBD2
j_call: TRBJ2-1
clone_size: once
v_call: TRBV10-3
cdr3_aa: CAISGTSGGDNEQFF
cdr3_nt: TGTGCCATCAGTGGAACTAGCGGGGGTGACAATGAGCAGTTCTTC

d_call: .
j_call: TRBJ2-3
clone_size: .
v_call: TRBV5-1
cdr3_aa: CASSSWGGTDTQYF
cdr3_nt: TGCGCCAGCAGCTCCTGGGGGGGCACAGATACGCAGTATTTT

d_call: TRBD1
j_call: TRBJ2-7
clone_size: .
v_call: TRBV6-1
cdr3_aa: CASRRLTGAGEQYF
cdr3_nt: TGTGCCAGCAGGAGATTGACAGGGGCAGGGGAGCAGTACTTC

d_call: .
j_call: TRBJ1-1
clone_size: .
v_call: TRBV5-5
cdr3_aa: CASSLDLAGSGTEAFF
cdr3_nt: TGTGCCAGCAGCTTGGACCTGGCAGGGTCGGGCACTGAAGCTTTCTTT

d_call: .
j_call: TRBJ2-7
clone_size: .
v_call: TRBV28
cdr3_aa: CASRGPGTYEQYF
cdr3_nt: TGTGCCAGCAGGGGGCCAGGGACCTACGAGCAGTACTTC

d_call: TRBD2
j_call: TRBJ2-7
clone_size: .
v_call: TRBV7-9
cdr3_aa: CASSAVAGVDEQYF
cdr3_nt: TGTGCCAGCAGCGCTGTAGCGGGGGTCGACGAGCAGTACTTC